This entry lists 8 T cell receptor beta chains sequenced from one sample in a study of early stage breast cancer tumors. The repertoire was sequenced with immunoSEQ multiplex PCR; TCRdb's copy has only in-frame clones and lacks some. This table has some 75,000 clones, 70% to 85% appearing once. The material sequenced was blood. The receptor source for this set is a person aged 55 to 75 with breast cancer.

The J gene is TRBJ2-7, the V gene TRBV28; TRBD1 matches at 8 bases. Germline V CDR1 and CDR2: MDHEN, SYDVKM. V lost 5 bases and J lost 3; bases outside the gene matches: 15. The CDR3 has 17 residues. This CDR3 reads CASSTISDREAYYEQYF. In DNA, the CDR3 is TGTGCCAGCAGTACCATCTCGGACAGGGAAGCCTACTACGAGCAGTACTTC.

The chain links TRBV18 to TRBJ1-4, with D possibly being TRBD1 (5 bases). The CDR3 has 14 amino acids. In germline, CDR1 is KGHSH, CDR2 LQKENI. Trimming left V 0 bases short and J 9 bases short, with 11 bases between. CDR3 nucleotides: TGTGCCAGCTCACCACCGGGGCGGTCTAAAAAACTGTTTTTT. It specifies CASSPPGRSKKLFF.

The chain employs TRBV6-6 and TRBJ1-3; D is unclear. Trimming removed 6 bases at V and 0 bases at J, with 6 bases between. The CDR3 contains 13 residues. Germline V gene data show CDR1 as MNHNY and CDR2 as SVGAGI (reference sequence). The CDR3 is CASSLYSGNTIYF. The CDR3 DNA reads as TGTGCCAGCAGCCTTTACTCTGGAAACACCATATATTTT.

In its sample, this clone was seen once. CDR3 loop: CASSLRRGFAYGYTF. CDR3 nucleotides: TGTGCCAGCAGCTTACGACGGGGGTTCGCCTATGGCTACACCTTC. The V and J genes are TRBV5-5 and TRBJ1-2; a possible D gene is TRBD1 (5 bases). V lost 2 bases and J 4 bases, leaving 15 bases between the germline ends. The CDR3 is 15 residues long. Germline CDR1 reads SGHKS; CDR2 reads YYEKEE (reference sequence). Combining the CDR3 with reference TRBV5-5 and TRBJ1-2 gives the whole variable domain DAGVTQSPTHLIKTRGQQVTLRCSPISGHKSVSWYQQVLGQGPQFIFQYYEKEERGRGNFPDRFSARQFPNYSSELNVNALLLGDSALYLCASSLRRGFAYGYTFGSGTRLTVV.

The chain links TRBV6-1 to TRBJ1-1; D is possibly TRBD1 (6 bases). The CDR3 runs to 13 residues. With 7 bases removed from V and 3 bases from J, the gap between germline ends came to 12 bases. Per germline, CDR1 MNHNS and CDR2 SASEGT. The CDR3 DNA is TGTGCCAGCAACCCGAGGGGGGACACTGAAGCTTTCTTT. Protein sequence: CASNPRGDTEAFF.

The chain's CDR3 is CSVKSGTGYEKLFF. The CDR3 bases are TGCAGCGTCAAATCCGGGACAGGGTACGAAAAACTGTTTTTT. The gene calls are TRBV29-1 and TRBJ1-4; 9 bases match TRBD1. The germline CDR1 and CDR2 sequences are SQVTM and ANQGSEA. This CDR3 comprises 14 residues. Unmatched junction bases numbered 10, after V lost 6 bases and J lost 8 bases.

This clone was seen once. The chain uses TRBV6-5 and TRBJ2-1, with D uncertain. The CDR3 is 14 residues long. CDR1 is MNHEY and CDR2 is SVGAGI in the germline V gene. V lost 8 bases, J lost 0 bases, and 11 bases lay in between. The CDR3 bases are TGTGCCAGCTCCGCGAAGAGCTCCTACAATGAGCAGTTCTTC. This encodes CASSAKSSYNEQFF.

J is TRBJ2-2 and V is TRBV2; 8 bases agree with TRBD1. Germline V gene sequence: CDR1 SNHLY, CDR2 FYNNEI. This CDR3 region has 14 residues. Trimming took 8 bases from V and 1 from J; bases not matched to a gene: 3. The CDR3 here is CASDRGQNTGELFF. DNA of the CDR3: TGTGCCAGCGACAGGGGCCAGAACACCGGGGAGCTGTTTTTT.